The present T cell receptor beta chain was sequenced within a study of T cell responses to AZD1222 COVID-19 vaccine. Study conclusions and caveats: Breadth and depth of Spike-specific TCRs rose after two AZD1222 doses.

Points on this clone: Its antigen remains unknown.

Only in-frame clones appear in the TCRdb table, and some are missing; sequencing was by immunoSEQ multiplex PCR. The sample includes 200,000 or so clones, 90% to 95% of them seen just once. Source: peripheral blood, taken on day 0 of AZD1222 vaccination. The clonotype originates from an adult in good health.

CDR3: CATSDLRGETQYF. The CDR3 DNA reads TGTGCCACCAGTGATTTGCGGGGAGAGACCCAGTACTTC. The V gene is TRBV24-1, the J gene TRBJ2-5; perhaps TRBD2 as D (5 bases). The germline V gene encodes CDR1 KGHDR and CDR2 SFDVKD. Trimming took 0 bases from V and 4 from J, leaving 5 bases between them. The CDR3 runs to 13 residues.